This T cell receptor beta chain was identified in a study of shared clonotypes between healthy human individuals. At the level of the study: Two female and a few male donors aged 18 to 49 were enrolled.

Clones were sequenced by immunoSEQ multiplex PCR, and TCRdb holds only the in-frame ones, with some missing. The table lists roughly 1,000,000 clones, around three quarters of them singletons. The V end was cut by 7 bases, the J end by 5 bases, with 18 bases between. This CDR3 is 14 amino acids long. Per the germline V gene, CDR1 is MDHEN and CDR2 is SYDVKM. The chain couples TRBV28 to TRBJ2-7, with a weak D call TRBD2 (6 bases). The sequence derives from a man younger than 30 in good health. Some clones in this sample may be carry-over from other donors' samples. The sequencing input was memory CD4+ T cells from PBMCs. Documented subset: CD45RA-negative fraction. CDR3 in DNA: TGTGCCAGCACGGAGGCGGGGAGATCCGACGAGCAGTACTTC. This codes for CASTEAGRSDEQYF.